This T cell receptor (beta chain) was identified in a study of shared clonotypes between healthy human individuals. About the study: Three plates each covered CD4 naive and memory; CD8 naive two, CD8 memory one.

The method was immunoSEQ multiplex PCR; TCRdb's version includes in-frame clones alone and lacks a portion of them. Among 1 million to 1.3 million clones listed, approximately 80% were seen once. Between the trimmed V and J ends, which lost 8 bases and 9 bases, there was a span of 11 bases. The CDR3 consists of 11 residues. Germline CDR1 MNHNS, CDR2 SASEGT. The rearrangement links TRBV6-1 to TRBJ1-5; D is unresolved. The source is a man younger than 35 in good health. Some clones in this sample may be carry-over from other donors' samples. Sample: memory CD4+ T cells from PBMCs. Subset of the sample: CD45RA-negative fraction. CDR3 DNA: TGTGCCAGCGGACCCCCCGGGCCCCAGCATTTT. It yields the protein CASGPPGPQHF.